This T cell receptor (beta chain) was captured in a study of identical twins. V was trimmed by 0 bases and J by 6 bases, leaving 6 bases between them. This CDR3 has 13 residues. From germline, CDR1 is SGHDN and CDR2 FVKESK. MiXCR, run by TCRdb on the 5' RACE reads, gives a single entry per CDR3 protein. The sample has more than 400,000 distinct CDR3 sequences; roughly 15% are singletons. The data were also submitted as part of a second study, on yellow fever vaccine responses in identical twins.

This receptor was obtained from a woman between 18 and 29 years old in good health. The chain joins TRBV14 to TRBJ2-1, with D hard to call. The sample consisted of CD4+ T cells sorted from blood. CDR3 region: CASSQDVGNEQFF. The CDR3 DNA reads TGTGCCAGCAGCCAAGATGTCGGCAATGAGCAGTTCTTC.